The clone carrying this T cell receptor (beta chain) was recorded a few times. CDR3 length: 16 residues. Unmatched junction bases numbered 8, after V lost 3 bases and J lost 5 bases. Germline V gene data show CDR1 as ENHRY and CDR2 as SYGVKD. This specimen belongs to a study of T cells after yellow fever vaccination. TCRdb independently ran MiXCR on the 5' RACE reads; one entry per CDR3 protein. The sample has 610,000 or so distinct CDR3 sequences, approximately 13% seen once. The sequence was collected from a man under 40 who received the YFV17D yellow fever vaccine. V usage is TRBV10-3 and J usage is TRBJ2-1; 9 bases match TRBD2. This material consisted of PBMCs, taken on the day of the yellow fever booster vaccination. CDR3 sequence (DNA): TGTGCCATCAGTGAAGTTCAGCGGGAGGATAACAATGAGCAGTTCTTC. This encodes CAISEVQREDNNEQFF.